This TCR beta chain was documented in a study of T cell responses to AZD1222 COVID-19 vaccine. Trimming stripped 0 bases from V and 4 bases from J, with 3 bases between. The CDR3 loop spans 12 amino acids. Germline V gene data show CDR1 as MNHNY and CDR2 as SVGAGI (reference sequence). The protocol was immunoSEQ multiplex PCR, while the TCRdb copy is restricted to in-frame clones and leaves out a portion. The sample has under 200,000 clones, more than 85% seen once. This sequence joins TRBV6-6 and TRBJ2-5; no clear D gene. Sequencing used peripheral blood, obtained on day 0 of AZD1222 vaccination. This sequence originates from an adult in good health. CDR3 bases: TGTGCCAGCAGTTACTCGCTAGAGACCCAGTACTTC. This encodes CASSYSLETQYF.